This T cell receptor beta chain was recovered during a study of blood T cell repertoires in COVID-19. The repertoire was sequenced with immunoSEQ multiplex PCR; TCRdb's copy has only in-frame clones and lacks some. This table holds about 190,000 clones, roughly four fifths found once. This CDR3 is 15 amino acids long. Unmatched junction bases numbered 6, after V lost 4 bases and J lost 1 base. Germline V CDR1 and CDR2: LNHDA, SQIVND (reference sequence). The TCR was taken from a woman between 65 and 79 years old with active or convalescent COVID-19. The J gene is TRBJ2-7, the V gene TRBV19; 8 positions agree with TRBD1. The source material was peripheral blood. The CDR3 DNA sequence: TGTGCCAGTAGTACCGCCGACAGGGGTTCCTACGAGCAGTACTTC. This gives the protein CASSTADRGSYEQYF. The whole variable domain, remainder taken from reference TRBV19 and TRBJ2-7, is DGGITQSPKYLFRKEGQNVTLSCEQNLNHDAMYWYRQDPGQGLRLIYYSQIVNDFQKGDIAEGYSVSREKKESFPLTVTSAQKNPTAFYLCASSTADRGSYEQYFGPGTRLTVT.